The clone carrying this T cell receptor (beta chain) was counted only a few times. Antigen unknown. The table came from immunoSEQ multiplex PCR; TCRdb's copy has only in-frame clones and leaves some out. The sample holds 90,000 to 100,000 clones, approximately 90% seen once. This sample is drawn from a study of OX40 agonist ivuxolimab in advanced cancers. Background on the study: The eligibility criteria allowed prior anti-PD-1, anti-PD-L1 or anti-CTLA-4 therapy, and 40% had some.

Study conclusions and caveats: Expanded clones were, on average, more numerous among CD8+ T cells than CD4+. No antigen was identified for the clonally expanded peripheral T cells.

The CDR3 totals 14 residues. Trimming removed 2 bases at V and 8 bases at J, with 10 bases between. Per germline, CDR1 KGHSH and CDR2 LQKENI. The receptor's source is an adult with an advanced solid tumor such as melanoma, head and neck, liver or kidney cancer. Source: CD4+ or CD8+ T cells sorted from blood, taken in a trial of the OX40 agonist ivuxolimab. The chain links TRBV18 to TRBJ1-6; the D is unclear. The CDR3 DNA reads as TGTGCCAGCTCACCATCCACAGTGTATTCACCCCTCCACTTT. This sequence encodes CASSPSTVYSPLHF.